The present T cell receptor beta chain was sequenced within a study of early T cells in non-severe SARS-CoV-2 infection. The overall study: The sequenced material was bulk RNA from unsorted whole blood, and its chains were unpaired.

Attached unique molecular identifiers marked individual cDNA molecules. A single record per CDR3 protein comes from TCRdb applying MiXCR to the 5' RACE reads. The sample records 75,000 to 80,000 distinct CDR3 sequences, about 11% being singletons. There are many counts of this clonotype. Its target is not known. Germline loops: CDR1 DFQATT, CDR2 SNEGSKA (reference sequence). This CDR3 spans 12 amino acids. Trimming removed 6 bases at V and 6 bases at J, with 11 bases between. Study-wide findings and caveats: VDJdb matches were skewed toward anti-spike CD8 T cell responses.

The source was whole blood, collected at baseline. The chain links TRBV20-1 to TRBJ1-4; D might be TRBD1 (5 bases). This TCR was recovered from an adult who was a healthcare worker with PCR-confirmed SARS-CoV-2 infection or an uninfected control (not recorded which). The DNA for the CDR3 is TGCAGTGCAGGGACGGAGGATGAAAAACTGTTTTTT. It translates to CSAGTEDEKLFF.